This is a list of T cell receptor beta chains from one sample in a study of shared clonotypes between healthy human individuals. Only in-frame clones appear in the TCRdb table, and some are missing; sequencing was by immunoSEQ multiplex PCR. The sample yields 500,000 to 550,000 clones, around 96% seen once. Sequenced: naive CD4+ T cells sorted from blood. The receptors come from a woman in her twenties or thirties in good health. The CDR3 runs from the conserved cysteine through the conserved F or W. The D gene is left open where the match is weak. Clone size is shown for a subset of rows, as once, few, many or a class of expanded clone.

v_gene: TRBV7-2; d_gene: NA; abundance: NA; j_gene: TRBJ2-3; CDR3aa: CASTAIYATDTQYF; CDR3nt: TGTGCCAGCACCGCGATCTACGCCACAGATACGCAGTATTTT
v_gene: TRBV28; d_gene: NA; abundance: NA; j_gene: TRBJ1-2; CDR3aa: CASSFGVGRGSSRGGPGDYGYTF; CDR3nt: TGTGCCAGCAGCTTTGGGGTGGGCCGGGGCAGCTCTAGAGGCGGGCCAGGGGACTATGGCTACACCTTC
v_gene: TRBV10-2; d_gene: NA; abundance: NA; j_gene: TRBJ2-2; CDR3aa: CASSVLLYTGELFF; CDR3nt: TGCGCCAGCAGTGTCTTACTATACACCGGGGAGCTGTTTTTT
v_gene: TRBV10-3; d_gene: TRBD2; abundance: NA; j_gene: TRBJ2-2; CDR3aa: CAISETPAGVDTGELFF; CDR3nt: TGTGCCATCAGTGAGACCCCAGCGGGAGTCGACACCGGGGAGCTGTTTTTT
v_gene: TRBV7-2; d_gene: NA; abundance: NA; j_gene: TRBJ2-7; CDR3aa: CASSLHSSYEQYF; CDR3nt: TGTGCCAGCAGCTTACACAGCTCCTACGAGCAGTACTTC
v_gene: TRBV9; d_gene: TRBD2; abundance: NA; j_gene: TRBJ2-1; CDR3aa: CASSLLGGRVYNEQFF; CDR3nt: TGTGCCAGCAGCCTTCTGGGCGGGAGGGTGTACAATGAGCAGTTCTTC
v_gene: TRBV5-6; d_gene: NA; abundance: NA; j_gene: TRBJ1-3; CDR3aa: CASSLWRQHLSGNTIYF; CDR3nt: TGTGCCAGCAGCTTATGGAGGCAGCACCTCTCTGGAAACACCATATATTTT
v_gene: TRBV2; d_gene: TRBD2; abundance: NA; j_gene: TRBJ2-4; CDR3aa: CASRGLAGDNIQYF; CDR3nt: TGTGCCAGCAGGGGACTAGCGGGAGATAACATTCAGTACTTC
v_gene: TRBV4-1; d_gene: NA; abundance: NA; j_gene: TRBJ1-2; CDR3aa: CASSQDLAEVYGYTF; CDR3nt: TGCGCCAGCAGCCAAGATTTGGCAGAAGTATATGGCTACACCTTC
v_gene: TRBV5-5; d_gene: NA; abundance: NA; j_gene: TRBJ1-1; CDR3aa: CASSLEDFTEAFF; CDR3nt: TGTGCCAGCAGCTTGGAGGACTTCACTGAAGCTTTCTTT
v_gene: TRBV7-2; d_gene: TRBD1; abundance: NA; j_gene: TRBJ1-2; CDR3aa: CASSLSSGGGGGYTF; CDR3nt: TGTGCCAGCAGCTTAAGTTCAGGGGGCGGTGGTGGCTACACCTTC
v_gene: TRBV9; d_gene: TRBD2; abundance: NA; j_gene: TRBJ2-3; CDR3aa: CASSPRLAGAFDTQYF; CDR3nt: TGTGCCAGCAGCCCCCGACTAGCGGGAGCCTTCGATACGCAGTATTTT
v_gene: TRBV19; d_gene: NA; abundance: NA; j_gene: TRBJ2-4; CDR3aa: CASSIWRDPGNIQYF; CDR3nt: TGTGCCAGTAGTATTTGGAGGGATCCGGGAAACATTCAGTACTTC
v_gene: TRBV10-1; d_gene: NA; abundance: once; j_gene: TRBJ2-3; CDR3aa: CASSEQFGGGRTDTQYF; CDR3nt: TGCGCCAGCAGTGAGCAATTTGGCGGAGGTAGGACAGATACGCAGTATTTT
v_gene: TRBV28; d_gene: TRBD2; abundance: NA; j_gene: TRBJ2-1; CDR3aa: CASTQVGFSGRATDEQFF; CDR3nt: TGTGCCAGCACCCAAGTCGGGTTTAGCGGGAGGGCAACGGATGAGCAGTTCTTC
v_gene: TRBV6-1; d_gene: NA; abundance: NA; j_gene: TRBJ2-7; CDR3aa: CASSATGEGEQYF; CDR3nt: TGTGCCAGCAGTGCGACAGGGGAGGGCGAGCAGTACTTC
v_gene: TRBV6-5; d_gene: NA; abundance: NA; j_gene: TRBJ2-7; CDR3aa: CASSYSPVGGEQYF; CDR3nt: TGTGCCAGCAGTTACTCGCCCGTCGGGGGCGAGCAGTACTTC
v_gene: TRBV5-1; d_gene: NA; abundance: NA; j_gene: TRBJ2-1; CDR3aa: CASSLAPGTYNEQFF; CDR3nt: TGCGCCAGCAGCTTGGCTCCGGGAACCTACAATGAGCAGTTCTTC
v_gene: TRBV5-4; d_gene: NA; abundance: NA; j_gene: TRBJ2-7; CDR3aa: CASRSSQLSYEQYF; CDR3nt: TGTGCCAGCCGATCCTCGCAGTTGAGCTACGAGCAGTACTTC
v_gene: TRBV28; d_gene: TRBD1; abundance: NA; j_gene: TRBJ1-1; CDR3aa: CASRGQGWGDRAFF; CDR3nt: TGTGCCAGCAGGGGACAGGGGTGGGGTGATCGGGCTTTCTTT
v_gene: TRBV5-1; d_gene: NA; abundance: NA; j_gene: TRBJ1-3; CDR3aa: CASRLGRGIEGDGNTIYF; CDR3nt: TGCGCCAGCAGGTTGGGAAGGGGTATAGAAGGGGATGGAAACACCATATATTTT
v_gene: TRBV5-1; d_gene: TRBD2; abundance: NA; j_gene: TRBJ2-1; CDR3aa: CASSPGLAGGSSYNEQFF; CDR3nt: TGCGCCAGCAGCCCGGGACTAGCGGGAGGGAGCTCCTACAATGAGCAGTTCTTC
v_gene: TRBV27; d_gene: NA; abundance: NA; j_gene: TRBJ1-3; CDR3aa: CASSPAPGYGNTIYF; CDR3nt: TGTGCCAGCAGCCCGGCCCCGGGCTATGGAAACACCATATATTTT
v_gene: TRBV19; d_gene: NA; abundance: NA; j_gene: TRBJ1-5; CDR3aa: CASSPSKIIGKVNEPQHF; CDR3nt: TGTGCCAGTAGCCCCTCCAAAATAATCGGAAAGGTGAACGAGCCCCAGCATTTT
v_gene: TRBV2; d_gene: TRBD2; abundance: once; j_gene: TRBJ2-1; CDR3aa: CASSEFAAGGNEQFF; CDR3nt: TGTGCCAGCAGTGAATTCGCAGCGGGGGGCAATGAGCAGTTCTTC
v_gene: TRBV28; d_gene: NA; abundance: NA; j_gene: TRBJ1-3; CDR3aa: CASSTPLGGNTIYF; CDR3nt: TGTGCCAGCAGTACCCCGTTGGGTGGAAACACCATATATTTT
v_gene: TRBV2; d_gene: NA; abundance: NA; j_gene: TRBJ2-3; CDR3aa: CASSVPGTDTQYF; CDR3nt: TGTGCCAGCAGTGTTCCGGGCACAGATACGCAGTATTTT
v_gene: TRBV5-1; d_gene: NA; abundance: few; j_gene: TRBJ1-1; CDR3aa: CASSHGGQDTEAFF; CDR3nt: TGCGCCAGCAGTCACGGGGGGCAAGACACTGAAGCTTTCTTT
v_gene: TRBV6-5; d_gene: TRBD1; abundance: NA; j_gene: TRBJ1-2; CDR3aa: CASSPPGTAYGYTF; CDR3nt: TGTGCCAGCAGCCCCCCCGGGACAGCCTATGGCTACACCTTC
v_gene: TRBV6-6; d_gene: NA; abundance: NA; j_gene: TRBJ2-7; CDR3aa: CASSYAGDLGEQYF; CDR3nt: TGTGCCAGCAGTTACGCGGGTGATCTGGGCGAGCAGTACTTC
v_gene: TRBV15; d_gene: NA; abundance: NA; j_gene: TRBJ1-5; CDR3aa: CATSSVTGYQPQHF; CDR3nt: TGTGCCACCAGCAGTGTAACAGGGTATCAGCCCCAGCATTTT
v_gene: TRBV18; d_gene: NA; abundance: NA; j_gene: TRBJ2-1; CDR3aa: CASSPPSGSYNEQFF; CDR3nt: TGTGCCAGCTCACCACCCAGCGGCAGCTACAATGAGCAGTTCTTC
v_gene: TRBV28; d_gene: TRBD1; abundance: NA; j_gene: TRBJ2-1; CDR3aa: CASRTDRGAGNEQFF; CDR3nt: TGTGCCAGCAGAACAGACAGGGGGGCCGGCAATGAGCAGTTCTTC
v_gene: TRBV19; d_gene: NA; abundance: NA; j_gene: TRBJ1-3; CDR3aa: CASSIREPGNTIYF; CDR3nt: TGTGCCAGTAGTATCAGGGAGCCTGGAAACACCATATATTTT
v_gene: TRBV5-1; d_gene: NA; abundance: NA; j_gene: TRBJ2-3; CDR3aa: CASSFESLSSTDTQYF; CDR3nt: TGCGCCAGCAGCTTCGAGTCGCTTTCTAGCACAGATACGCAGTATTTT
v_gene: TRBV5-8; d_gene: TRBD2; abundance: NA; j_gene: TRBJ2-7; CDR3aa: CASSWGILAGGLGRYEQYF; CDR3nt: TGTGCCAGCAGCTGGGGAATACTAGCGGGAGGGCTCGGTCGCTACGAGCAGTACTTC
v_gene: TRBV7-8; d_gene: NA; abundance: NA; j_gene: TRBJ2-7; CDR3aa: CASSLTLSYEQYF; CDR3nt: TGTGCCAGCAGCTTAACCCTCTCCTACGAGCAGTACTTC
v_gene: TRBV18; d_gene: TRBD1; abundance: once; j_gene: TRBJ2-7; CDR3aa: CASSPRTGQGAYEQYF; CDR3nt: TGTGCCAGCTCACCGCGGACGGGACAGGGGGCGTACGAGCAGTACTTC
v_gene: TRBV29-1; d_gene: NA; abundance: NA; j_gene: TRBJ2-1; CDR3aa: CSVVGNYNEQFF; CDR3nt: TGCAGCGTTGTTGGTAACTACAATGAGCAGTTCTTC
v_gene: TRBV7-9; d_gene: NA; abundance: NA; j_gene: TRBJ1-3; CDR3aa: CASSLASGSGNTIYF; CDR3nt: TGTGCCAGCAGCTTAGCCTCGGGTTCTGGAAACACCATATATTTT
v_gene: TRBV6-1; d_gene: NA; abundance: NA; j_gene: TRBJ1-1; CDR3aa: CASSELRNTEAFF; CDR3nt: TGTGCCAGCAGTGAACTGAGAAACACTGAAGCTTTCTTT
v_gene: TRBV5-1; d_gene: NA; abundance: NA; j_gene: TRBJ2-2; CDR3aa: CASSPTTGHGTGELFF; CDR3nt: TGCGCCAGCAGCCCTACCACGGGACACGGCACCGGGGAGCTGTTTTTT
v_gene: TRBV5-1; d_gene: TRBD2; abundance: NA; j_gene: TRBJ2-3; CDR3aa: CASRGGRSEDTQYF; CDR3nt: TGCGCCAGCAGGGGCGGGAGGTCTGAAGATACGCAGTATTTT
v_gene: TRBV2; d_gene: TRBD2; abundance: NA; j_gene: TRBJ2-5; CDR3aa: CASREREEGEQYF; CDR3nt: TGTGCCAGCAGGGAGCGGGAGGAGGGTGAGCAGTACTTC
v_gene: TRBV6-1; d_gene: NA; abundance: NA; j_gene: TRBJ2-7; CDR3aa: CASTSRGGTLKYF; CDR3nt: TGTGCCAGCACCTCAAGGGGCGGGACCCTAAAGTACTTC
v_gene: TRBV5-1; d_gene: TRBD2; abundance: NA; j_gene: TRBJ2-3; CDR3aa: CASREVGRAADTQYF; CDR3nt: TGCGCCAGCAGAGAAGTGGGGAGGGCGGCAGATACGCAGTATTTT
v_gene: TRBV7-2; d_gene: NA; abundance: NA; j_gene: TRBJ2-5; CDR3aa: CASSFLGGARETQYF; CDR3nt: TGTGCCAGCAGCTTTTTGGGGGGGGCAAGGGAGACCCAGTACTTC
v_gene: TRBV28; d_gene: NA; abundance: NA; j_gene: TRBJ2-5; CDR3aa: CASSSPPTGLGTQYF; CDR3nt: TGTGCCAGCAGTAGCCCCCCCACAGGGCTGGGGACCCAGTACTTC
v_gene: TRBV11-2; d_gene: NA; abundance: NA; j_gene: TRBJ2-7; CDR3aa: CASSFGRGYEQYF; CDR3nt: TGTGCCAGCAGCTTTGGCAGAGGCTACGAGCAGTACTTC
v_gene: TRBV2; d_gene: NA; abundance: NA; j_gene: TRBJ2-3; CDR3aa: CASRNQRQARWTDTQYF; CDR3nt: TGTGCCAGCAGGAACCAAAGACAGGCCAGGTGGACAGATACGCAGTATTTT
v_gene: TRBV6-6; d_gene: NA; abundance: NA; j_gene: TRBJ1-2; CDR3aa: CASSPGNYGYTF; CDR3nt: TGTGCCAGCAGTCCAGGGAACTATGGCTACACCTTC
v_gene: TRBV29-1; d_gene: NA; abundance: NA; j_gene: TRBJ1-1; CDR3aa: CSVGWGMNTEAFF; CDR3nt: TGCAGCGTTGGGTGGGGCATGAACACTGAAGCTTTCTTT